These T cell receptor beta chains were read from a single sample in a study of blood T cell repertoires in COVID-19. Using immunoSEQ multiplex PCR, the repertoire was profiled, and TCRdb retains in-frame clones only, with some absent. The data hold more than 45,000 clones, with over 80% observed a single time. Sequencing used peripheral blood. These receptors were collected from a man older than 75 in a cohort sampled during active COVID-19. The CDR3 runs from the conserved cysteine through the conserved F or W. The D gene is left open where the match is weak. For some rows the clone size is stated as once, few or many, or as a class when expanded; others skip it.

NA	16	TRBJ2-7	TRBD2	TRBV30	TGTGCCTGGAGTGTACGCGGCGGGGGGGCCTCCTACGAGCAGTACTTC	CAWSVRGGGASYEQYF
NA	15	TRBJ2-1	NA	TRBV28	TGTGCCAGCAGTTTACCCCCTTGGCAGAGGAATGAGCAGTTCTTC	CASSLPPWQRNEQFF
NA	15	TRBJ2-5	TRBD1	TRBV24-1	TGTGCCACCAGCCAACTTGGGACAGGCGGAGAGACCCAGTACTTC	CATSQLGTGGETQYF
once	15	TRBJ2-7	TRBD2	TRBV7-2	TGTGCCAGCAGCCACGGACTAGCGGGAACCTACGAGCAGTACTTC	CASSHGLAGTYEQYF
NA	12	TRBJ1-3	NA	TRBV12-3/TRBV12-4	TGTGCCAGCAGCCCAGGGTCGAACACCATATATTTT	CASSPGSNTIYF
NA	15	TRBJ1-4	TRBD1	TRBV11-2	TGTGCCAGCAACAAACAGGGGGCAACTAATGAAAAACTGTTTTTT	CASNKQGATNEKLFF
NA	15	TRBJ2-7	TRBD2	TRBV4-3	TGCGCCAGCAGCCCTGGGACTAGCGGGGGAGTTCAGCAGTACTTC	CASSPGTSGGVQQYF
once	14	TRBJ1-1	TRBD1	TRBV25-1	TGTGCCAGCAGTGAATTCCGGGACAGCCCCGAAGCTTTCTTT	CASSEFRDSPEAFF
NA	12	TRBJ1-1	NA	TRBV28	TGTGCCAGCGCCGCGCAGGGAGGTGAAGCTTTCTTT	CASAAQGGEAFF
NA	13	TRBJ2-7	NA	TRBV12-3/TRBV12-4	TGTGCCAGCAGTTTGGGCAGAGCCTACGAGCAGTACTTC	CASSLGRAYEQYF
NA	17	TRBJ2-7	TRBD1	TRBV11-2	TGTGCCAGCAGCTTAGGAGGGACAGGGGGTGTCCCCTACGAGCAGTACTTC	CASSLGGTGGVPYEQYF
few	15	TRBJ2-5	NA	TRBV4-1	TGCGCCAGCAGCCAAGTGGGGACAAACCAAGAGACCCAGTACTTC	CASSQVGTNQETQYF
NA	16	TRBJ1-3	NA	TRBV30	TGTGCCTGGAGTCGTCCTGGAGGTTACTCTGGAAACACCATATATTTT	CAWSRPGGYSGNTIYF
NA	13	TRBJ1-2	NA	TRBV10-3	TGTGCCATCACCCCACAGGGAAACTATGGCTACACCTTC	CAITPQGNYGYTF
NA	20	TRBJ1-3	TRBD1	TRBV28	TGTGCCAGCAGTCCAACGAGGAGGCAGGGGGCACGCTTTACTGGAAACACCATATATTTT	CASSPTRRQGARFTGNTIYF
NA	15	TRBJ2-7	TRBD1	TRBV11-2	TGTGCCAGCAGGATAATGGGACAGACCTCCTACGAGCAGTACTTC	CASRIMGQTSYEQYF
NA	17	TRBJ2-5	NA	TRBV9	TGTGCCAGCAGCGTAGGAGGCAGCCCTCAAACTCAAGAGACCCAGTACTTC	CASSVGGSPQTQETQYF
NA	14	TRBJ1-1	NA	TRBV18	TGTGCCAGCTCACCAAACAGCGGGGACACTGAAGCTTTCTTT	CASSPNSGDTEAFF
NA	14	TRBJ1-2	NA	TRBV5-4	TGTGCCAGCAGCTTGGACAGGATCGTTTATGGCTACACCTTC	CASSLDRIVYGYTF
NA	14	TRBJ2-7	NA	TRBV7-8	TGTGCCAGCAGTCCCAGCAGGGCTCCCTACGAGCAGTACTTC	CASSPSRAPYEQYF
NA	16	TRBJ2-7	TRBD2	TRBV5-1	TGCGCCAGCAGCTTGGAACCTAGCGGGGGGGCCTACGAGCAGTACTTC	CASSLEPSGGAYEQYF
NA	14	TRBJ2-5	TRBD1	TRBV3-1/TRBV3-2	TGTGCCAGCAGCATCCGGACAGGACAAGAGACCCAGTACTTC	CASSIRTGQETQYF
NA	15	TRBJ1-4	NA	TRBV29-1	TGCAGCGTTAGTGGACTCGAAGGCACTAATGAAAAACTGTTTTTT	CSVSGLEGTNEKLFF
NA	13	TRBJ1-6	NA	TRBV7-8	TGTGCCAGCAGACCAGTGCGGAATTCACCCCTCCACTTT	CASRPVRNSPLHF
NA	14	TRBJ2-4	NA	TRBV5-1	TGCGCCAGCAGCCCCCAGGGAGCCAAAAACATTCAGTACTTC	CASSPQGAKNIQYF
NA	18	TRBJ2-1	TRBD2	TRBV4-1	TGCGCCAGCAGTCCAGCTAGCGGGGGGGCCTGGGGCAACAATGAGCAGTTCTTC	CASSPASGGAWGNNEQFF
NA	12	TRBJ1-2	TRBD1	TRBV5-1	TGCGCCAGCAGCTTTACAGGGGACGGCTACACCTTC	CASSFTGDGYTF
NA	18	TRBJ1-4	TRBD1	TRBV7-9	TGTGCCAGCAGCTTAGGACAGGGGACAGGGGCAACTAATGAAAAACTGTTTTTT	CASSLGQGTGATNEKLFF
NA	14	TRBJ2-7	TRBD1	TRBV7-9	TGTGCCAGCAGGCCCGGGACAGGGAGGTACGAGCAGTACTTC	CASRPGTGRYEQYF
NA	14	TRBJ2-3	NA	TRBV5-1	TGCGCCAGCAGCCGCCTAGACAGCACAGATACGCAGTATTTT	CASSRLDSTDTQYF
NA	13	TRBJ2-1	TRBD2	TRBV29-1	TGCAGCGTTGACAGCGGGGGGCCCAATGAGCAGTTCTTC	CSVDSGGPNEQFF
NA	16	TRBJ1-1	TRBD1	TRBV27	TGTGCCAGCAAAAACGCAGGGGGCCGGGGGAACACTGAAGCTTTCTTT	CASKNAGGRGNTEAFF
NA	14	TRBJ1-6	NA	TRBV2	TGTGCCAGCAGTGCCACGGTTCTCATTTCACCCCTCCACTTT	CASSATVLISPLHF
NA	13	TRBJ2-7	NA	TRBV6-6	TGTGCCAGCAGCGGCGGACTTGGGTACGAGCAGTACTTC	CASSGGLGYEQYF
NA	16	TRBJ2-2	NA	TRBV5-1	TGCGCCAGCAGCTTGGAAGACAGACACAACACCGGGGAGCTGTTTTTT	CASSLEDRHNTGELFF
NA	11	TRBJ2-7	NA	TRBV6-5	TGTGCCAGCCCAAGGGGCATTTCCCCGTACTTC	CASPRGISPYF
NA	15	TRBJ2-1	NA	TRBV18	TGTGCCAGCTCACCAGGGCAGGGTTCGATCAATGAGCAGTTCTTC	CASSPGQGSINEQFF
NA	13	TRBJ2-7	NA	TRBV7-2	TGTGCCAGCAACTTAGTAGGGGGCTACGAGCAGTACTTC	CASNLVGGYEQYF
NA	13	TRBJ1-2	NA	TRBV28	TGTGCCAGCAGTTTAGCAGGGGACTATGGCTACACCTTC	CASSLAGDYGYTF
NA	16	TRBJ1-1	TRBD1	TRBV10-3	TGTGCCATCAGTGAGGGACAGGGAAGAGGAAGCACTGAAGCTTTCTTT	CAISEGQGRGSTEAFF
NA	12	TRBJ1-2	NA	TRBV15	TGTGCCACCAGCCTGGAGCAGGGTGGCTACACCTTC	CATSLEQGGYTF
NA	15	TRBJ2-1	TRBD2	TRBV27	TGTGCCAGCAGTATACTAGCGGGACGGGTTAATGAGCAGTTCTTC	CASSILAGRVNEQFF
once	13	TRBJ1-5	NA	TRBV2	TGTGCCAGCAGTGAATTCAGGGATCAGCCCCAGCATTTT	CASSEFRDQPQHF
NA	16	TRBJ2-1	TRBD2	TRBV7-2	TGTGCCAGCAGCGCCTTAGCGGGGGCCCGATACAATGAGCAGTTCTTC	CASSALAGARYNEQFF
NA	13	TRBJ1-4	TRBD1	TRBV5-1	TGCGCCAGCAGCCGGGACAGGGCCGAAAAACTGTTTTTT	CASSRDRAEKLFF
NA	12	TRBJ1-5	NA	TRBV28	TGTGCCAGCAGTCAGGGGAGTCAGCCCCAGCATTTT	CASSQGSQPQHF
NA	15	TRBJ2-2	NA	TRBV14	TGTGCCAGCAGCCGACACAGGGTCGGAACCGGGGAGCTGTTTTTT	CASSRHRVGTGELFF
NA	17	TRBJ2-3	TRBD2	TRBV10-3	TGTGCCATCAGCGAGGGACTAGCGGGAGGGGGGTCAGATACGCAGTATTTT	CAISEGLAGGGSDTQYF
NA	13	TRBJ2-7	NA	TRBV7-9	TGTGCCAGCAGCTTAGAGGTTTCAGGCGAGCAGTACTTC	CASSLEVSGEQYF
NA	16	TRBJ2-1	TRBD2	TRBV13	TGTGCCAGCAGCTACTCTAGCGGGAGGGCCTACAATGAGCAGTTCTTC	CASSYSSGRAYNEQFF
NA	15	TRBJ1-1	NA	TRBV4-2	TGTGCCAGCAGCCCACACCGGACTGGGAACACTGAAGCTTTCTTT	CASSPHRTGNTEAFF
NA	14	TRBJ1-1	NA	TRBV5-4	TGTGCCAGCACCGATGGGGCAGGGAGGAGAGAAGCTTTCTTT	CASTDGAGRREAFF
once	13	TRBJ1-2	NA	TRBV5-1	TGCGCCAGCTCCCAACAGGGTAACTATGGCTACACCTTC	CASSQQGNYGYTF
NA	13	TRBJ2-7	TRBD2	TRBV3-1/TRBV3-2	TGTGCCAGCAGGGCTAGCGGGAGATACGAGCAGTACTTC	CASRASGRYEQYF
few	14	TRBJ2-7	NA	TRBV3-1/TRBV3-2	TGTGCCAGCAGCCGGGTAGGGGCCTCCTACGAGCAGTACTTC	CASSRVGASYEQYF